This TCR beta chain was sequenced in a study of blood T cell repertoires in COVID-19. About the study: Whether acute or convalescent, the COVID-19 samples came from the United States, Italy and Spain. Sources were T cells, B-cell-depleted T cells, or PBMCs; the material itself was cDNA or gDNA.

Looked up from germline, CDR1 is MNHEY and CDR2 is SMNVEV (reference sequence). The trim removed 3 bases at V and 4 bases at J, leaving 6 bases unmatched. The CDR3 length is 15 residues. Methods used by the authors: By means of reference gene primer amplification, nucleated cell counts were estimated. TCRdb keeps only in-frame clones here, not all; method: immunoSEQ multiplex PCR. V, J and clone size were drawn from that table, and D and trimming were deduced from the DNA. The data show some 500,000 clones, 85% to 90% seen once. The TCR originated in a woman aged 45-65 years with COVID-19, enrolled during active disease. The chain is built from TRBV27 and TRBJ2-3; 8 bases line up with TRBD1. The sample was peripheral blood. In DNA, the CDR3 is TGTGCCAGCAGTTTCACCAGACAGGGGCCAGATACGCAGTATTTT. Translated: CASSFTRQGPDTQYF.